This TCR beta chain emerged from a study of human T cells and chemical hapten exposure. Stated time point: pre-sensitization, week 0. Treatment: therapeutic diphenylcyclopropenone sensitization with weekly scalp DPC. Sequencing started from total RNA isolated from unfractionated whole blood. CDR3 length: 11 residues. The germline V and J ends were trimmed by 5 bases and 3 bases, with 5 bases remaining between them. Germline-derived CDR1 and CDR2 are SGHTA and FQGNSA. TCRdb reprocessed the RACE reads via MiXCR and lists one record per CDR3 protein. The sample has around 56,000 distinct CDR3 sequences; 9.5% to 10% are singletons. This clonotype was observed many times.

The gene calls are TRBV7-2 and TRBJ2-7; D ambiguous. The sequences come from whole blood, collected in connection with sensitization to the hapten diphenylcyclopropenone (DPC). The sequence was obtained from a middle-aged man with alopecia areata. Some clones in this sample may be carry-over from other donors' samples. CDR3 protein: CASSPGYEQYF. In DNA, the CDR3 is TGTGCCAGCAGCCCGGGCTACGAGCAGTACTTC.